This T cell receptor (beta chain) comes out of a study of blood T cell repertoires in COVID-19. Study information: T cells, B-cell-depleted T cells, or PBMCs supplied cDNA or gDNA.

Germline V gene data show CDR1 as KGHSH and CDR2 as LQKENI. The CDR3 is 15 amino acids. Trimming took off 2 bases at V and 6 bases at J, with 17 bases between the two ends. Per the authors' pipeline: Amplification of reference gene primers was used by the study to estimate nucleated cell counts. Profiled with immunoSEQ multiplex PCR; TCRdb holds only in-frame clones, not every one. D and trimming were read from the DNA, whereas the V and J calls and clone size are those reported in that table. The data hold some 160,000 clones, with around 83% observed a single time. The clonotype originates from an older woman who had recovered from COVID-19. V and J are TRBV18 and TRBJ2-7; TRBD1 might be the D (6 bases). The material sequenced was peripheral blood. The CDR3 loop reads CASSPEGDTKGEQYF. Written as DNA, the CDR3 is TGTGCCAGCTCACCAGAAGGGGACACAAAGGGCGAGCAGTACTTC.